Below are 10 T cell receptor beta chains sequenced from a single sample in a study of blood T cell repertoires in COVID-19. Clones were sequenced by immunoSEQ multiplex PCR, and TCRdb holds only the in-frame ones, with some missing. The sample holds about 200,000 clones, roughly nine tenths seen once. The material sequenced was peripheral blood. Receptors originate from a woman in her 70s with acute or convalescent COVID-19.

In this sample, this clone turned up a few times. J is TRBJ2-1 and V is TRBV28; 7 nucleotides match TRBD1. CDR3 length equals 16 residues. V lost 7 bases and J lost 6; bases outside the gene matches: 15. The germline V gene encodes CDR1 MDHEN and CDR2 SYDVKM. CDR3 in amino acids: CASTLTGLLGGNEQFF. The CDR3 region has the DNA TGTGCCAGCACCCTGACAGGGCTATTGGGTGGCAATGAGCAGTTCTTC.

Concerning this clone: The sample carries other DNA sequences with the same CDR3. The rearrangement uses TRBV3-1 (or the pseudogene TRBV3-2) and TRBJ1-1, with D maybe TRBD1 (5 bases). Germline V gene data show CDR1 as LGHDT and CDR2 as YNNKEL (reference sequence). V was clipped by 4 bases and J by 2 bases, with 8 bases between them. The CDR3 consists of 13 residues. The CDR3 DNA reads TGTGCCAGCAGCCTGGGGCTTAACACTGAAGCTTTCTTT. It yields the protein CASSLGLNTEAFF.

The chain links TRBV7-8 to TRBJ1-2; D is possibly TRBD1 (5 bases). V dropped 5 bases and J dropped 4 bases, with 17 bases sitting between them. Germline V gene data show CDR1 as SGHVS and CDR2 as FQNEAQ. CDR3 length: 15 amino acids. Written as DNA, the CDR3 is TGTGCCAGCAGCCTCACAGGAGGGGCAGTCTATGGCTACACCTTC. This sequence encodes CASSLTGGAVYGYTF.

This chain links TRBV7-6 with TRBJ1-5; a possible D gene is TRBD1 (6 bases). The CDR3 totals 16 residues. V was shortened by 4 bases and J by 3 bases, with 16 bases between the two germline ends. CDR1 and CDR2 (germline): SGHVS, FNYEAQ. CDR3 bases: TGTGCCAGCAGCTCCTCGGGACACACTTCCAATCAGCCCCAGCATTTT. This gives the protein CASSSSGHTSNQPQHF.

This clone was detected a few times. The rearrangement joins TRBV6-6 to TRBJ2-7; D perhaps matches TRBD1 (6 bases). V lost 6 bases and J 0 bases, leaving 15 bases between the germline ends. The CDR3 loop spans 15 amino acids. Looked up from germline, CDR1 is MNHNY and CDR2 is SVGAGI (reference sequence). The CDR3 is CASRTNRAGSYEQYF. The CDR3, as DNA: TGTGCCAGCAGGACAAACAGGGCTGGCTCCTACGAGCAGTACTTC.

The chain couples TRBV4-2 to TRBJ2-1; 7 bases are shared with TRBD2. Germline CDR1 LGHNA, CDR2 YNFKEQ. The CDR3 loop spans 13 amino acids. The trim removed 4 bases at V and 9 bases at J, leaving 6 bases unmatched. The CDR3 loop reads CASSLGLGSEQFF. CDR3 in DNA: TGTGCCAGCAGCCTCGGACTAGGCAGTGAGCAGTTCTTC.

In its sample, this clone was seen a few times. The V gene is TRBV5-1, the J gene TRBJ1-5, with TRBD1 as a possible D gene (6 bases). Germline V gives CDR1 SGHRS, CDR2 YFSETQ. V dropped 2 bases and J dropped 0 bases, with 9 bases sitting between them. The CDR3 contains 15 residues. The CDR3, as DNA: TGCGCCAGCAGCTTACAGGGATATAGCAATCAGCCCCAGCATTTT. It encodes CASSLQGYSNQPQHF.

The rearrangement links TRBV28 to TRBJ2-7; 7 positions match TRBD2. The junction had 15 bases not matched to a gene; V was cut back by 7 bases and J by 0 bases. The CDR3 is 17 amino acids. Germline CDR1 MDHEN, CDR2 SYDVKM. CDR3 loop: CASKNGEGRGSSYEQYF. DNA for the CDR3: TGTGCCAGCAAAAATGGTGAAGGGCGGGGGTCCTCCTACGAGCAGTACTTC.

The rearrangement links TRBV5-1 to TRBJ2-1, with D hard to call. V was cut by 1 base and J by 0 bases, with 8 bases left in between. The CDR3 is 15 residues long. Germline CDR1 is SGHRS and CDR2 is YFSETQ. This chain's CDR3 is CASSLSEGSYNEQFF. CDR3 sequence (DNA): TGCGCCAGCAGCTTGAGCGAAGGCTCCTACAATGAGCAGTTCTTC.

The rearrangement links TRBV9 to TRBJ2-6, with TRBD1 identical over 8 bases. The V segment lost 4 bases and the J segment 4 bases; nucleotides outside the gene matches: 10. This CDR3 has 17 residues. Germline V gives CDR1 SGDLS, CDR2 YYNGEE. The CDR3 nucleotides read TGTGCCAGCAGCTCCCGACAGGGGAGGTGGGGGGCCAACGTCCTGACTTTC. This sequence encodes CASSSRQGRWGANVLTF.